The 28 T cell receptor beta chains listed next were all sequenced from one sample in a study of T cells in Graves' hyperthyroidism and ophthalmopathy. Amplified regions were TCR beta CDR3 sequences from RNA transcripts. A first-round RT-PCR of the TCR CDR3 used the HTBI primer set. MiXCR, applied by TCRdb to the multiplex PCR reads, yields one record per CDR3 protein. The sample lists approximately 270,000 distinct CDR3 sequences, roughly 15% seen once, with about an eighth in the top ten. The sequenced sample was blood. The receptors originated from a woman in her thirties or forties with Graves' hyperthyroidism that later progressed to Graves' ophthalmopathy.

The chain joins TRBV28 to TRBJ2-7; D is possibly TRBD2 (6 bases). Germline CDR1 is MDHEN and CDR2 is SYDVKM. Trimming took off 6 bases at V and 8 bases at J, with 23 bases between the two ends. There are 15 residues in the CDR3. The CDR3: CASRPSGLDTTKQYF. The CDR3 bases are TGTGCCAGCAGACCTTCGGGACTCGACACTACGAAGCAGTACTTC.

This clonotype has ten or more counts. The chain carries TRBV18 and TRBJ2-7; D gene ambiguous. This CDR3 region has 14 residues. CDR1 KGHSH and CDR2 LQKENI come from the germline V gene. Trimming shortened V by 0 bases and J by 2 bases, and 8 bases separated the two germline ends. The CDR3 spells CASSPPAPTYEQYF. The CDR3 DNA reads TGTGCCAGCTCACCACCTGCCCCAACCTACGAGCAGTACTTC.

This clonotype was observed at least ten times. This chain joins TRBV28 and TRBJ2-2; 7 nucleotides agree with TRBD1. The V gene end was trimmed by 6 bases and the J gene end by 5 bases; junction bases not matched to a gene: 12. Germline loops: CDR1 MDHEN, CDR2 SYDVKM. The CDR3 is 16 residues long. In nucleotides, the CDR3 is TGTGCCAGCAGCCCCTTGACAGGGATCCTGACCGGGGAGCTGTTTTTT. Encoded protein: CASSPLTGILTGELFF. Looking up the rest from reference TRBV28 and TRBJ2-2 gives the full variable domain: DVKVTQSSRYLVKRTGEKVFLECVQDMDHENMFWYRQDPGLGLRLIYFSYDVKMKEKGDIPEGYSVSREKKERFSLILESASTNQTSMYLCASSPLTGILTGELFFGEGSRLTVL.

The table lists this clonotype with many counts. V gene TRBV27 combines with J gene TRBJ2-1; 7 positions agree with TRBD2. The CDR3 has 15 amino acids. Germline CDR1 MNHEY, CDR2 SMNVEV (reference sequence). V lost 5 bases, J lost 8 bases, and 12 bases stayed unmatched. The CDR3, as DNA: TGTGCCAGCAGTACCCGAAGCGGGAATTGGTATGAGCAGTTCTTC. Protein: CASSTRSGNWYEQFF.

This clonotype was picked up many times. This rearrangement joins TRBV29-1 to TRBJ2-1, with a weak D call TRBD2 (6 bases). The CDR3 is made up of 15 amino acids. The germline V and J ends were trimmed by 5 bases and 6 bases, with 20 bases remaining between them. CDR1 is SQVTM, CDR2 ANQGSEA, per germline. The CDR3 DNA follows: TGCAGCGTTACGAATTTTGCGGGAAGGGGCAATGAGCAGTTCTTC. This sequence encodes CSVTNFAGRGNEQFF.

Many counts were recorded for this clonotype. The rearrangement uses TRBV27 and TRBJ2-2, with 7 bases lining up with TRBD1. V was pared by 7 bases and J by 2 bases, with 10 bases of the junction left unmatched. The V gene's germline CDR1 is MNHEY and CDR2 SMNVEV (reference sequence). The CDR3 extends over 16 amino acids. This chain's CDR3 is CASTEQGTDNTGELFF. The CDR3, as DNA: TGTGCCAGCACCGAACAAGGGACAGATAACACCGGGGAGCTGTTTTTT.

This clonotype appeared many times. J is TRBJ1-4 and V is TRBV5-1; the D gene is possibly TRBD1 (6 bases). The CDR3 runs 15 residues. V was pared by 1 base and J by 6 bases, with 13 bases between. Per the germline V gene, CDR1 is SGHRS and CDR2 is YFSETQ. CDR3 region: CASSLYQGIHEKLFF. As DNA, the CDR3 is TGCGCCAGCAGCTTGTATCAGGGGATACATGAAAAACTGTTTTTT.

The gene calls are TRBV4-2 and TRBJ2-2, with 8 positions matching TRBD2. V trimming: 4 bases; J trimming: 3 bases; junction bases outside the gene matches: 7. The CDR3 totals 16 residues. Germline V lookup: CDR1 LGHNA, CDR2 YNFKEQ. CDR3 sequence reads: CASSPKREWYTGELFF. CDR3 sequence (DNA): TGTGCCAGCAGCCCTAAGCGGGAGTGGTACACCGGGGAGCTGTTTTTT.

This clonotype was recorded many times. CDR3 loop: CASCGLAGNTDTQYF. The CDR3 DNA reads TGTGCCAGCTGCGGCCTAGCGGGCAACACAGATACGCAGTATTTT. V usage is TRBV27 and J usage is TRBJ2-3; 8 bases fit TRBD2. Germline V gene lookup returns CDR1 MNHEY and CDR2 SMNVEV (reference sequence). V was pared by 8 bases and J by 2 bases, with 9 bases of the junction left unmatched. This CDR3 contains 15 residues.

At least ten counts were recorded for this clonotype. The chain employs TRBV4-1 and TRBJ2-5; perhaps TRBD1 as D (5 bases). Trimming took off 0 bases at V and 4 bases at J, with 15 bases between the two ends. This CDR3 spans 16 amino acids. The germline V gene has CDR1 MGHRA and CDR2 YSYEKL. This CDR3 is CASSQEMQGSGETQYF. CDR3 nucleotides: TGCGCCAGCAGCCAAGAGATGCAGGGTTCGGGAGAGACCCAGTACTTC.

This clonotype was counted at least ten times. One end of the junction does not line up with germline, which may come from a read error. The chain couples TRBV7-3 to TRBJ1-5; no reliable D call. There are 13 residues in the CDR3. Germline CDR1 SGHTA, CDR2 FQGTGA. In nucleotides, the CDR3 is TGTGCCAGCAGCTTAACGCCCGGTCAGTCCCAGCATTTT. This encodes CASSLTPGQSQHF.

This clonotype has ten or more counts. The rearrangement uses TRBV30 and TRBJ2-7, with D tentatively TRBD1 (5 bases). CDR3 size: 13 residues. CDR1 and CDR2 from the germline V gene are GTSNPN and SVGIG (reference sequence). Trimming took 3 bases from V and 2 from J, leaving 11 bases between them. The CDR3 coding sequence is TGTGCCTGGAGCAGGGTACCGACCTACGAGCAGTACTTC. The encoded protein is CAWSRVPTYEQYF.

This clonotype was seen repeatedly, ten times or more. The rearrangement links TRBV20-1 to TRBJ1-5; TRBD1 might be the D (5 bases). CDR1 is DFQATT and CDR2 is SNEGSKA in the germline V gene (reference sequence). V lost 6 bases and J 1 base, leaving 10 bases between the germline ends. The CDR3 totals 13 residues. The CDR3 sequence is CSARRDSNQPQHF. The CDR3 DNA follows: TGCAGTGCCCGCCGGGACAGCAATCAGCCCCAGCATTTT.

This clonotype was detected ten times or more. This chain connects TRBV7-3 to TRBJ1-6, with a possible D match to TRBD1 (5 bases). The V end was cut by 5 bases, the J end by 7 bases, with 9 bases between. This CDR3 region has 13 residues. Germline-derived CDR1 and CDR2 are SGHTA and FQGTGA. CDR3 in amino acids: CASSVRQNSPLHF. For the CDR3, the DNA is TGTGCCAGCAGCGTCCGACAGAATTCACCCCTCCACTTT.

This clonotype was recorded many times. J is TRBJ2-7 and V is TRBV25-1; a possible D gene is TRBD1 (5 bases). Trimming stripped 5 bases from V and 2 bases from J, with 10 bases between. Germline V lookup: CDR1 MGHDK, CDR2 SYGVNS. This CDR3 region has 13 residues. The CDR3 nucleotides read TGTGCCAGCAGTCCGCGACAGACCTACGAGCAGTACTTC. Translating it yields CASSPRQTYEQYF.

This clonotype was seen repeatedly, ten times or more. The chain links TRBV27 to TRBJ2-2; D gene unclear. Trimming stripped 7 bases from V and 1 base from J, with 13 bases between. Germline-derived CDR1 and CDR2 are MNHEY and SMNVEV (reference sequence). This CDR3 region has 15 residues. CDR3 DNA sequence: TGTGCCAGCAACGTTGGCAGGTGGAACACCGGGGAGCTGTTTTTT. Translation gives CASNVGRWNTGELFF.

This clonotype has a count of ten or more. The CDR3 loop is CASSRDTEAFF. Here the CDR3 DNA reads TGTGCCAGCAGCCGTGACACTGAAGCTTTCTTT. The rearrangement uses TRBV28 and TRBJ1-1; D is ambiguous. The V end was cut by 6 bases, the J end by 3 bases, with 5 bases between. This CDR3 region has 11 residues. Germline V lookup: CDR1 MDHEN, CDR2 SYDVKM.

There are many counts of this clonotype. The chain couples TRBV7-9 to TRBJ2-5; perhaps TRBD2 as D (6 bases). Trimming shortened V by 7 bases and J by 4 bases, and 19 bases separated the two germline ends. The CDR3 loop spans 15 amino acids. CDR1 SEHNR and CDR2 FQNEAQ come from the germline V gene (reference sequence). The CDR3 here is CASTRVRGGRETQYF. CDR3 DNA sequence: TGTGCCAGCACACGAGTCCGGGGAGGACGAGAGACCCAGTACTTC.

This clonotype was detected many times. The V call is TRBV18, the J call TRBJ1-5; possible D gene TRBD1, 5 bases. V lost 6 bases and J lost 0, with 9 bases in between. This CDR3 has 14 amino acids. From germline, CDR1 is KGHSH and CDR2 LQKENI. CDR3 DNA: TGTGCCAGCTCTACAGGATATAGCAATCAGCCCCAGCATTTT. Protein sequence: CASSTGYSNQPQHF. Looking up the rest from reference TRBV18 and TRBJ1-5 gives the full variable domain: NAGVMQNPRHLVRRRGQEARLRCSPMKGHSHVYWYRQLPEEGLKFMVYLQKENIIDESGMPKERFSAEFPKEGPSILRIQQVVRGDSAAYFCASSTGYSNQPQHFGDGTRLSIL.

This clonotype has ten or more counts. V and J are TRBV12-3 or TRBV12-4 and TRBJ2-4, with TRBD1 matching over 9 bases. Losses at the gene ends were 5 bases for V and 2 bases for J; bases not matched to a gene: 10. This CDR3 contains 17 residues. The CDR3 region is CASSLLRGQGTKNIQYF. CDR3 DNA sequence: TGTGCCAGCAGTCTACTCCGCGGACAGGGGACCAAAAACATTCAGTACTTC.

This clonotype showed up just a few times. The chain joins TRBV18 to TRBJ1-4; 8 positions agree with TRBD1. CDR3 length: 16 amino acids. V trimming: 0 bases; J trimming: 6 bases; junction bases outside the gene matches: 6. Germline assignment: CDR1 KGHSH and CDR2 LQKENI. The CDR3, as DNA: TGTGCCAGCTCACCACCGGGTACAGGGGGATATGAAAAACTGTTTTTT. This codes for CASSPPGTGGYEKLFF. Full variable domain (rest looked up from reference TRBV18 and TRBJ1-4): NAGVMQNPRHLVRRRGQEARLRCSPMKGHSHVYWYRQLPEEGLKFMVYLQKENIIDESGMPKERFSAEFPKEGPSILRIQQVVRGDSAAYFCASSPPGTGGYEKLFFGSGTQLSVL.

Many counts were recorded for this clonotype. The V and J genes are TRBV10-3 and TRBJ2-1; maybe TRBD2 (6 bases). Trimming pared 8 bases from V and 3 bases from J, leaving 11 bases between. Germline V gene lookup returns CDR1 ENHRY and CDR2 SYGVKD. The CDR3 runs to 13 residues. CDR3 nucleotides: TGTGCCATCCGGCGGGATGGCTACAATGAGCAGTTCTTC. Translated: CAIRRDGYNEQFF.

The chain employs TRBV10-3 and TRBJ2-1; TRBD2 matches 11 bases. This CDR3 is built from 18 residues. Trimming took 4 bases from V and 5 from J; bases not matched to a gene: 13. Germline CDR1 reads ENHRY; CDR2 reads SYGVKD. The CDR3 loop is CAISATPTSGTDDNEQFF. Written as DNA, the CDR3 is TGTGCCATCAGTGCCACGCCGACTAGCGGGACCGATGACAATGAGCAGTTCTTC.

Many counts were recorded for this clonotype. The chain has TRBV6-1 and TRBJ1-1, with 8 bases lining up with TRBD1. Trimming removed 6 bases from V and 8 bases from J; junction bases left unmatched: 8. This CDR3 region has 13 residues. CDR1 MNHNS and CDR2 SASEGT come from the germline V gene. CDR3 protein: CASRPDRGGEAFF. Written as DNA, the CDR3 is TGTGCCAGCAGACCCGACAGGGGCGGGGAAGCTTTCTTT.

This clonotype has at least ten counts. The chain has TRBV28 and TRBJ2-7; D is unresolved. Trimming stripped 5 bases from V and 1 base from J, with 6 bases between. CDR3 length: 12 amino acids. Per the germline V gene, CDR1 is MDHEN and CDR2 is SYDVKM. The CDR3 DNA reads as TGTGCCAGCAGTGAGAGTTCCTACGAGCAGTACTTC. This sequence encodes CASSESSYEQYF.

This clonotype was counted at least ten times. This rearrangement joins TRBV24-1 to TRBJ2-1; 13 nucleotides match TRBD2. Germline-derived CDR1 and CDR2 are KGHDR and SFDVKD. The V gene end was trimmed by 5 bases and the J gene end by 4 bases; junction bases not matched to a gene: 7. CDR3 size: 17 residues. This CDR3 reads CATSAGLAGEIYNEQFF. CDR3 nucleotide sequence: TGTGCCACCAGTGCTGGACTAGCGGGAGAAATATACAATGAGCAGTTCTTC.

This clonotype was observed at least ten times. The rearrangement links TRBV25-1 to TRBJ2-1; tentative D call: TRBD2 (6 bases). This CDR3 comprises 17 residues. CDR1 and CDR2 (germline): MGHDK, SYGVNS. V lost 4 bases, J lost 0 bases, and 16 bases lay in between. The CDR3 DNA reads TGTGCCAGCAGTGCCAAGGGACTGCAAAGCTCCTACAATGAGCAGTTCTTC. Translation gives CASSAKGLQSSYNEQFF.

This clonotype appeared many times. V gene TRBV6-1 combines with J gene TRBJ2-2, with D uncertain. The CDR3 is made up of 13 amino acids. Germline V lookup: CDR1 MNHNS, CDR2 SASEGT. V lost 1 base and J lost 5, with 5 bases in between. In DNA, the CDR3 is TGTGCCAGCAGTGAAGAATGGACCGGGGAGCTGTTTTTT. As protein: CASSEEWTGELFF.